These T cell receptor beta chains were read from a single sample in a study of T cells after yellow fever vaccination. TCRdb reprocessed the 5' RACE reads via MiXCR and lists one record per CDR3 protein. The data show 150,000 or so distinct CDR3 sequences, with just over 6.5% seen just once and about 0.6% held by the top ten. The source was CD4+ T cells sorted from PBMCs, collected 10 days after the yellow fever booster vaccination. These receptors originate from a man aged 25-45 years who received the YFV17D yellow fever vaccine. Each CDR3 is given with its conserved first and last residue. D genes are given only for firm matches. Clone size is stated in some rows and not others, as once, few, many or a class when expanded.

CDR3 DNA	CDR3 protein	J gene	D gene	V gene	clone size
TGCGCCAGCAGCCTCAATGAGGGGGAGACCCAGTACTTC	CASSLNEGETQYF	TRBJ2-5	.	TRBV4-3	many
TGTGCCAGCAGAAAAGCGGCGGGGAGCACCGGGGAGCTGTTTTTT	CASRKAAGSTGELFF	TRBJ2-2	.	TRBV6-1	many
TGTGCCAGCAGTCGGGAGAGCTCTGGGGCCAACGTCCTGACTTTC	CASSRESSGANVLTF	TRBJ2-6	.	TRBV6-6	many
TGCAGTGCTAGAGATTTGGACAGAACCTACAATGAGCAGTTCTTC	CSARDLDRTYNEQFF	TRBJ2-1	.	TRBV20-1	many
TGTGCCACCAGCAGAGCGGGAAACAATGAGCAGTTCTTC	CATSRAGNNEQFF	TRBJ2-1	.	TRBV15	many
TGCAGTGCCCTATTGTCTGTGGCGGGCGCCTACAATGAGCAGTTCTTC	CSALLSVAGAYNEQFF	TRBJ2-1	.	TRBV20-1	many
TGTGCCAGCTGGCTGACAGCGACGAATGAGCAGTTCTTC	CASWLTATNEQFF	TRBJ2-1	.	TRBV28	many
TGCAGTGCTAGAGATCCCCTGGACAGGGTATATGAGCAGTTCTTC	CSARDPLDRVYEQFF	TRBJ2-1	TRBD1	TRBV20-1	many
TGTGCCAGCAGCGTACTGGGAGCCGGGGTCGCAGATACGCAGTATTTT	CASSVLGAGVADTQYF	TRBJ2-3	.	TRBV7-2	many
TGTGCCAGCAGTTCCGCGAGGATCGGACAGGGAGAGACCCAGTACTTC	CASSSARIGQGETQYF	TRBJ2-5	TRBD1	TRBV27	many
TGTGCCAGCAGTCTCACGGGACTAACTAACAATGAGCAGTTCTTC	CASSLTGLTNNEQFF	TRBJ2-1	TRBD2	TRBV3-1	few
TGTGCCAGCAGTGCCCTAGCGGATTCACTTCAGTTCTTC	CASSALADSLQFF	TRBJ2-1	TRBD2	TRBV6-1	many
TGCAGTGCTAGAGATGGGACTAGCGGTGCGAACACCGGGGAGCTGTTTTTT	CSARDGTSGANTGELFF	TRBJ2-2	TRBD2	TRBV20-1	few
TGCGCCAGCAGCTTGTTCCCCTCGACAGGGAAGAAGGAAGAGACCCAGTACTTC	CASSLFPSTGKKEETQYF	TRBJ2-5	TRBD1	TRBV5-1	many
TGCAGTGCTAAAGGGCCGGGAGGCGCGAACACCGGGGAGCTGTTTTTT	CSAKGPGGANTGELFF	TRBJ2-2	TRBD2	TRBV20-1	.
TGTGCCATCAGTGAGGGAGTTACACACAATGAGCAGTTCTTC	CAISEGVTHNEQFF	TRBJ2-1	.	TRBV10-3	many
TGCGCCAGCACCCGGGGGACAGGGAGCTCCTACGAGCAGTACTTC	CASTRGTGSSYEQYF	TRBJ2-7	TRBD1	TRBV5-1	many
TGCAGTGCGCTAGGGACTAGCGGCACAGATACGCAGTATTTT	CSALGTSGTDTQYF	TRBJ2-3	TRBD2	TRBV20-1	many
TGTGCCAGCAGTGGTATAGGGAGGGATACGCAGTATTTT	CASSGIGRDTQYF	TRBJ2-3	.	TRBV6-1	many
TGTGCCAGTAATCCAGGGGTCGGGGAGACCCAGTACTTC	CASNPGVGETQYF	TRBJ2-5	.	TRBV19	.
TGTGCCAGCAGCACCCCACAGCAAGAGACCCAGTACTTC	CASSTPQQETQYF	TRBJ2-5	.	TRBV7-2	many
TGTGCCAGCAGTTCGGACAGGGTGGCCAATGAGCAGTTCTTC	CASSSDRVANEQFF	TRBJ2-1	TRBD1	TRBV6-5	many
TGTGCCAGCACCTTGGACACGTCTTTACACAATGAGCAGTTCTTC	CASTLDTSLHNEQFF	TRBJ2-1	.	TRBV27	many
TGTGCCAGTGGAGGCGGGAGGGCCCTGCAGACCCAGTACTTC	CASGGGRALQTQYF	TRBJ2-5	TRBD2	TRBV7-2	.
TGCAGTGCTAGACGCGTTAATCAGCCCCAGCATTTT	CSARRVNQPQHF	TRBJ1-5	.	TRBV20-1	many
TGTGCCAGCAGTTTTCCTTTGGTAGCGGGAAGGAGGTCCTACAATGAGCAGTTCTTC	CASSFPLVAGRRSYNEQFF	TRBJ2-1	TRBD2	TRBV28	many
TGTGCCAGCAGCTTAGCCGAAACGGGCCCCTACGAGCAGTACTTC	CASSLAETGPYEQYF	TRBJ2-7	.	TRBV7-2	many
TGCAGTGCTGTACAGGCGGCCACAGATACGCAGTATTTT	CSAVQAATDTQYF	TRBJ2-3	.	TRBV20-1	many
TGTGCCAGCAGCGCCGGACAGGCCAAAAGGGGATATAGAGGCTACACCTTC	CASSAGQAKRGYRGYTF	TRBJ1-2	TRBD1	TRBV7-2	few
TGCAGTGCATTACCGGGACCCTGGGATGAAAAACTGTTTTTT	CSALPGPWDEKLFF	TRBJ1-4	.	TRBV20-1	few
TGCGCCAGCACTCGTAAGGGCGGGGAAACCGGGGAGCTGTTTTTT	CASTRKGGETGELFF	TRBJ2-2	.	TRBV5-1	many
TGCAGTGCTAAAGGGACGGCGAATCAGCCCCAGCATTTT	CSAKGTANQPQHF	TRBJ1-5	.	TRBV20-1	many
TGCAGTGCTAGGCTAGCGGGAGTTTTAGAGACCCAGTACTTC	CSARLAGVLETQYF	TRBJ2-5	TRBD2	TRBV20-1	many
TGCAGTGCCCCGGGACTAGCGGGATACAATGAGCAGTTCTTC	CSAPGLAGYNEQFF	TRBJ2-1	TRBD2	TRBV20-1	few
TGTGCCAGCGCTCCCCCTCCTGGAGCTTTCTTT	CASAPPPGAFF	TRBJ1-1	.	TRBV11-2	many
TGCAGTGCTATCATAAGCACAGATACGCAGTATTTT	CSAIISTDTQYF	TRBJ2-3	.	TRBV20-1	many
TGCAGTGCTAGAATCCCCGGGACCAAACACGAGCAGTACTTC	CSARIPGTKHEQYF	TRBJ2-7	.	TRBV20-1	many
TGCAGTGCTAGAGATCCAGCGAGGGGTACAGATACGCAGTATTTT	CSARDPARGTDTQYF	TRBJ2-3	.	TRBV20-1	many
TGTGCCAGCAGCTTCAGCGGCCAGAGCACAGATACGCAGTATTTT	CASSFSGQSTDTQYF	TRBJ2-3	.	TRBV9	many
TGCGCCAGCAGCCAAGGCGTACGGGAGGGCGGATATACGCAGTATTTT	CASSQGVREGGYTQYF	TRBJ2-3	TRBD2	TRBV4-3	many
TGTGCCAGCAGCTTTCCGGGCCAAAACTACGAGCAGTACTTC	CASSFPGQNYEQYF	TRBJ2-7	.	TRBV7-2	many